These 5 T cell receptor beta chains share one sample of origin, sequenced in a study of T cell repertoires in ileal Crohn's disease. Only in-frame clones appear in the TCRdb table, and some are missing; sequencing was by immunoSEQ multiplex PCR. The table includes some 60,000 clones, 85% to 90% detected once. Time point described: neoterminal ileum biopsy at postoperative endoscopy, about 6 months after surgery. The source material was ileal tissue. All receptors come from an adult with Crohn's disease.

V gene TRBV19 combines with J gene TRBJ1-2, with 8 bases lining up with TRBD1. The J segment lost 5 bases and the V segment lost 0 bases, leaving 11 bases of the junction unmatched. Germline V gene lookup returns CDR1 LNHDA and CDR2 SQIVND (reference sequence). The CDR3 extends over 17 amino acids. The chain's CDR3 is CASSIDATRGRMYGYTF. The CDR3 DNA reads as TGTGCCAGTAGTATAGATGCGACCAGGGGGCGCATGTATGGCTACACCTTC.

The chain combines TRBV6-1 with TRBJ1-4; D gene uncertain. V was clipped by 6 bases and J by 2 bases, with 13 bases between them. Germline loops: CDR1 MNHNS, CDR2 SASEGT. CDR3 size: 15 residues. The CDR3 coding sequence is TGTGCCAGCAGACTATTCCTGCAGACTAATGAAAAACTGTTTTTT. Residues: CASRLFLQTNEKLFF.

This clone came up a few times. The V call is TRBV10-2, the J call TRBJ2-1; 7 nucleotides agree with TRBD1. The CDR3 length is 12 residues. The V gene end was trimmed by 5 bases and the J gene end by 6 bases; junction bases not matched to a gene: 1. The germline gives CDR1 WSHSY, CDR2 SAAADI. The CDR3 DNA is TGCGCCAGCAGTAAGGGGGCCAATGAGCAGTTCTTC. This sequence encodes CASSKGANEQFF.

V is TRBV27 and J is TRBJ1-5; TRBD1 matches 8 bases. V lost 2 bases and J lost 4; bases outside the gene matches: 4. The CDR3 spans 15 residues. Germline-derived CDR1 and CDR2 are MNHEY and SMNVEV (reference sequence). The CDR3 is CASSLAWTGNQPQHF. The CDR3 DNA follows: TGTGCCAGCAGTTTAGCATGGACAGGGAATCAGCCCCAGCATTTT.

This rearrangement joins TRBV4-1 to TRBJ2-2; tentative D call: TRBD2 (6 bases). With 0 bases removed from V and 6 bases from J, the gap between germline ends came to 11 bases. Germline lookup yields CDR1 MGHRA and CDR2 YSYEKL. This CDR3 is 15 amino acids long. The CDR3 DNA follows: TGCGCCAGCAGCCAAGACGGTGGGGGGTCCGGGGAGCTGTTTTTT. Its protein is CASSQDGGGSGELFF.